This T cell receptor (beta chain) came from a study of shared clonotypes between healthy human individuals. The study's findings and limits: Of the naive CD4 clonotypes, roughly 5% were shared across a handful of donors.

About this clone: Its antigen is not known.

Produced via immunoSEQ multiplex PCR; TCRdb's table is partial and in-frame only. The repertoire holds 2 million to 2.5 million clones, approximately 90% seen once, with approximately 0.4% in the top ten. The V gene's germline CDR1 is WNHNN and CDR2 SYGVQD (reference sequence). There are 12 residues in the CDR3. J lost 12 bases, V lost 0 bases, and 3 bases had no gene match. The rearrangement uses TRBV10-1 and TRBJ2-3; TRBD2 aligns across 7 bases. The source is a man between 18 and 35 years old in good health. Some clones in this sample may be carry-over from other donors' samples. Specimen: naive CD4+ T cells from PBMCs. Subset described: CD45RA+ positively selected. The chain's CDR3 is CASSESGTTQYF. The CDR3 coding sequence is TGCGCCAGCAGTGAGTCGGGGACTACCCAGTATTTT.